Given below is one TCR beta chain in context. Its recognized antigen is unknown. No clone much larger than this one lies a single base away; base qualities are absent. Based on the germline V gene, the CDR1 and CDR2 sequences are SQVTM and ANQGSEA. The CDR3 covers 12 residues, taking in both the cysteine and the phenylalanine. Just the 36-base CDR3 DNA is kept, in frame starting at base 1. For this chain, trimming is 5 bases at the V end and 2 bases at the J end, and the number of junction bases without a gene match is 3. Sample time point, as interpreted from the label and publication: around 2 years on ibrutinib. For TCR beta library preparation, 1.5 to 2 micrograms of genomic DNA were extracted from the cryopreserved PBMCs. High-throughput TCR beta sequencing was performed on longitudinal blood samples from CLL patients receiving ibrutinib monotherapy. The patients took part in an open-label, single-center phase 2 trial of ibrutinib monotherapy.

This sample was taken from a study of cytotoxic CD8 clonotypes in ibrutinib-treated CLL (dated by TCRdb to 2020 to 2022). In the study overall: The cohort was composed of about a dozen relapsed/refractory and roughly 16 treatment-naive patients; IGHV unmutated status was identified in some 17 patients. Cryopreserved peripheral blood mononuclear cells were collected before treatment, at response, and at either disease progression or sustained remission. Every sample from remission and from progressive disease was obtained while the patients were still on ibrutinib. Of the approximately 86 people in the trial, approximately 24 had longitudinal samples available. Responses were partial in around 24 patients and complete in 2; after median around 65 months follow-up, around 14 stayed in remission and about twelve progressed. On average, each sample yielded around 270,000 productive templates and 80,000 to 95,000 productive rearrangements. Samples at response were collected after a median of roughly twelve months of treatment, with a range of roughly 6 to 40 months. General conclusions and limits of the study: Clonality rose at ibrutinib response, remained stable during sustained remission, and dropped back toward baseline at progression. Baseline clonality was found to be higher than that of age-matched healthy donors and was strongly correlated with circulating CD8+ T-cell counts. Sampling times were not matched between patients in sustained remission and patients whose disease was progressing, and lymph node repertoires were not examined. Public clonotypes were rare and either shrank or stayed stable during treatment, and the rise in clonality at ibrutinib response reflected expansion of private clonotypes.

On a MiSeq, deep resolution sequencing aimed for a depth between 1 in 1 million and 1 in 200,000 T cells, with each clonotype covered 10x on average. The immunoSEQ hsTCRB Kit was used to generate TCR beta libraries. As for the original processing: Data were analyzed with ImmunoSEQ Data Assistant and ImmunoSEQ Analyzer, with V, D and J genes assigned per IMGT definitions. Clonality, which ranges from 0 to 1, was calculated by subtracting the normalized Shannon entropy of productive rearrangement frequencies from one. Public clonotype analysis was restricted to overrepresented clonotypes comprising at least 0.05% of each patient's repertoire. Fewer than 15 repertoires from age-matched healthy donors, obtained from immuneACCESS, served as clonality controls. In its TCRdb copy, this immuneACCESS table keeps in-frame sequences only and misses some clones. Where compared with another copy, unresolved V genes explain less than half of these, and the others have no known cause. The V and J calls and clone size were taken over from that table, and D and trimming were inferred from the DNA. Across this sample there are fewer than 25,000 clones, with about 72% seen only once. Around 26% of the sample is in the top ten clones.

The V and J genes are TRBV29-1 and TRBJ2-7; 7 central bases correspond to TRBD1. The sample in question was PBMCs, obtained after 24 months of ibrutinib treatment. This TCR came from a human donor with chronic lymphocytic leukemia. The CDR3 corresponds to CSVTTGAYEQYF. The bases are TGCAGCGTTACAACAGGGGCCTACGAGCAGTACTTC.